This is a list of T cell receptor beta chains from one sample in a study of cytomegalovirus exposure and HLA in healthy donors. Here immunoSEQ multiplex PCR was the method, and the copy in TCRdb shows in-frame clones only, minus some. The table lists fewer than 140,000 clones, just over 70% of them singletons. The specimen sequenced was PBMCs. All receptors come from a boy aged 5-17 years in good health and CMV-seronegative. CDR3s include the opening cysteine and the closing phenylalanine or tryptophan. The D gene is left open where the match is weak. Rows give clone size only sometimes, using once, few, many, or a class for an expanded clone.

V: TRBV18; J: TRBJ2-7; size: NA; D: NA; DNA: TGTGCCAGCTCACCATCGGGCTCCTACGAGCAGTACTTC; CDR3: CASSPSGSYEQYF
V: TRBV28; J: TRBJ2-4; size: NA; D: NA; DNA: TGTGCCAGCAGGAACCTCGGGAACATTCAGTACTTC; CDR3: CASRNLGNIQYF
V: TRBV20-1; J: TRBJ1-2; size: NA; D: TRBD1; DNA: TGCAGCGCAGGGGGCGTCTATGGCTACACCTTC; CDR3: CSAGGVYGYTF
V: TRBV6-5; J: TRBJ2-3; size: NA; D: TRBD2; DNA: TGTGCCAGCAGGGGGGGGATAGTCACAGATACGCAGTATTTT; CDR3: CASRGGIVTDTQYF
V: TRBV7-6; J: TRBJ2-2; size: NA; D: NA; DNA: TGTGCCAGCAGCTCTATGAACACCGGGGAGCTGTTTTTT; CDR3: CASSSMNTGELFF
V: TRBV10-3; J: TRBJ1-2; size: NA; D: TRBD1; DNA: TGTGCCATCACCCGGACAGGGGAGGGGAACTATGGCTACACCTTC; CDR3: CAITRTGEGNYGYTF
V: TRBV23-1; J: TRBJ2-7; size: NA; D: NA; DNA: TGCGCCAGCAGTCAATCGGACCGGGATCCCTCCTACGAGCAGTACTTC; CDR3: CASSQSDRDPSYEQYF
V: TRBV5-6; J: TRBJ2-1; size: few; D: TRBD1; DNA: TGTGCCAGCAGCGGAAGGGGACAGGGGTTCAATGAGCAGTTCTTC; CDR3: CASSGRGQGFNEQFF
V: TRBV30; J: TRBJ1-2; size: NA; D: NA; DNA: TGTGCCTGGAAGGACAGAGGTGGCTACACCTTC; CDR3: CAWKDRGGYTF
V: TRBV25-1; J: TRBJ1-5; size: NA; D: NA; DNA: TGTGCCAGCAGTGACAGGGTCAATCAGCCCCAGCATTTT; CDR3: CASSDRVNQPQHF
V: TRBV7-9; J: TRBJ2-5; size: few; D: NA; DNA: TGTGCCAGCAGCTCCGGACAGTCCAAAGAGACCCAGTACTTC; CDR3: CASSSGQSKETQYF
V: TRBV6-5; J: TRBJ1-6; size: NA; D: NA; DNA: TGTGCCAGCAGCCCGGGGAATTCACCCCTCCACTTT; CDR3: CASSPGNSPLHF
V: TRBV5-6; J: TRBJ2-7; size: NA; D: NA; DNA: TGTGCCAGCAGCTTGCTAGGGAGCTCCTACGAGCAGTACTTC; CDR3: CASSLLGSSYEQYF
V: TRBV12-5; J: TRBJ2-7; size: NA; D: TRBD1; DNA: TGTGCTAGTGGTTTGCCCCGACAGGGCTCCTACGAGCAGTACTTC; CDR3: CASGLPRQGSYEQYF
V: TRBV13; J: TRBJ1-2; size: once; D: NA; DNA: TGTGCCAGCAGCTTATATCCAGGGAACTATGGCTACACCTTC; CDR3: CASSLYPGNYGYTF
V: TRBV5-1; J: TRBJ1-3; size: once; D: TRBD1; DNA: TGCGCCAGCAGCGAGACAGGGGGGCCGAACACCATATATTTT; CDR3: CASSETGGPNTIYF
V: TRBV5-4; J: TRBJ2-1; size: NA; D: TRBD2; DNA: TGTGCCAGCAGCTTGGGGCTAGCGGAACAGCAGTTCTTC; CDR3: CASSLGLAEQQFF
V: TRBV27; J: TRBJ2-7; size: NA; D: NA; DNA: TGTGCCAGCAAAAGGGGTAGCGGTTACTACGAGCAGTACTTC; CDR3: CASKRGSGYYEQYF
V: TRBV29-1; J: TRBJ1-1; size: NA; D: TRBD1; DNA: TGCAGCGTTGACCGTACAGGGGAGAACACTGAAGCTTTCTTT; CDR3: CSVDRTGENTEAFF
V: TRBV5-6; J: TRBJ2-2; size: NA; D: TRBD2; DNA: TGTGCCAGCAGCTTGCTAGCGGATTTTACCGGGGAGCTGTTTTTT; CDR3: CASSLLADFTGELFF
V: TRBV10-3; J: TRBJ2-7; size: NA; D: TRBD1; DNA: TGTGCCATGCAAACCGGGACAGGGGTAACCTACGAGCAGTACTTC; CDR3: CAMQTGTGVTYEQYF
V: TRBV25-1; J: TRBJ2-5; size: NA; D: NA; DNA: TGTGCCAGCAGCCAGGGTTATCAAGAGACCCAGTACTTC; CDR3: CASSQGYQETQYF
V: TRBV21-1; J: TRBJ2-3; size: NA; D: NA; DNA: TGTGCCAGCAGCAAAGTTCTTCAGGCAAGCACAGATACGCAGTATTTT; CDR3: CASSKVLQASTDTQYF
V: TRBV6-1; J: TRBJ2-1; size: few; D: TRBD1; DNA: TGTGCCAGCAGTCAACGGCGGGCAGGGGGCAATGAGCAGTTCTTC; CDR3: CASSQRRAGGNEQFF
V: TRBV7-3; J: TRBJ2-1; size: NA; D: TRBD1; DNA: TGTGCCAGCAGCGCATGGACAGGGTTGCGCATCTCCTACAATGAGCAGTTCTTC; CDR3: CASSAWTGLRISYNEQFF
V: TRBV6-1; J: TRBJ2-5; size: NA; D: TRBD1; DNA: TGTGCCGGGGGACAGCAAGAGACCCAGTACTTC; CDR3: CAGGQQETQYF
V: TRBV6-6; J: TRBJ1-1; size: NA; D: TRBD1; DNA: TGTGCCAGCAGGGGACAGGGCACTGAAGCTTTCTTT; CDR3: CASRGQGTEAFF
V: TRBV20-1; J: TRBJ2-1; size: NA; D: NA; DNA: TGCAGTGCTAGTGGGGACTCCCGTGGAGTCTTC; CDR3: CSASGDSRGVF
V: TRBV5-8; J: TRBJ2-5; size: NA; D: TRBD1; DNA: TGTGCCAGCAGCACGGGACAGGGACGAGAGACCCAGTACTTC; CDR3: CASSTGQGRETQYF
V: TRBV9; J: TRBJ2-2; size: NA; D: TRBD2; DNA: TGTGCCAGCGAAGGTACTAGCGGGATACCTACCGGGGAGCTGTTTTTT; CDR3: CASEGTSGIPTGELFF
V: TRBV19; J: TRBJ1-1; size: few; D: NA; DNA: TGTGCCAGTAGTTGGACAGATATGAACACTGAAGCTTTCTTT; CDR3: CASSWTDMNTEAFF
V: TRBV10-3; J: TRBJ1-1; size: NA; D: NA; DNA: TGTGCCATCAGTGAGGGGGTAGCGTGGACTGAAGCTTTCTTT; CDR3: CAISEGVAWTEAFF
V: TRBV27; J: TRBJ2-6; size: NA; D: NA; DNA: TGTGCCAGCAGGACTGGGGCTCTCCCCTCTGGGGCCAACGTCCTGACTTTC; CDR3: CASRTGALPSGANVLTF
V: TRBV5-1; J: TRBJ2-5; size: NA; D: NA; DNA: TGCGCCAGCAGCCTTCAAGAGACCCAGTACTTC; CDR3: CASSLQETQYF
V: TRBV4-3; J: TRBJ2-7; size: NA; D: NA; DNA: TGCGCCAGCGGCGGCCAGGGCGCCTACGAGCAGTACTTC; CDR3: CASGGQGAYEQYF
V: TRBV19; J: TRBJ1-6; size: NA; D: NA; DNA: TGTGCCAGTAGTACCTCGACAGTATCCTTGAATTCACCCCTCCACTTT; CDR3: CASSTSTVSLNSPLHF
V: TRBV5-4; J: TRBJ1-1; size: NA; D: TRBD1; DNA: TGTGCCAGCAGCTTGGGGGGACGACAGGGAAAGGGAGCTTTCTTT; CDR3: CASSLGGRQGKGAFF
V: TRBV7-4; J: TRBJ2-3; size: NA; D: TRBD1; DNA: TGTGCCAGCAGCCGTGGGACAGGGGAGGGTACAGATACGCAGTATTTT; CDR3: CASSRGTGEGTDTQYF
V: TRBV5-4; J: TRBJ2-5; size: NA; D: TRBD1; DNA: TGTGCCAGCAGCTTTGGCCGGACAGGGTTAGAGACCCAGTACTTC; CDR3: CASSFGRTGLETQYF
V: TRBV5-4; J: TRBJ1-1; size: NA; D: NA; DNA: TGTGCCAGCAGCTTCGATACAGGGTTACCTGGGGGAGCTTTCTTT; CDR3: CASSFDTGLPGGAFF
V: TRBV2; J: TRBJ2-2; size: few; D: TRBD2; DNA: TGTGCCAGTCAGCGGGAGGCTGGCACCGGGGAGCTGTTTTTT; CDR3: CASQREAGTGELFF
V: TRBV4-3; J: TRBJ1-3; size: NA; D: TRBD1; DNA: TGCGCCAGCAGCCAAGTGGCGGGACAGTTCTCTGGAAACACCATATATTTT; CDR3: CASSQVAGQFSGNTIYF
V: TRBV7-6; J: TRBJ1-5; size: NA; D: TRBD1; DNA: TGTGCCAGCAGCTTAGCTCGGGGACAGGGGGATCAGCCCCAGCATTTT; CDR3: CASSLARGQGDQPQHF
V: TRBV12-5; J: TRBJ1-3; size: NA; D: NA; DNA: TGTGCTAGTGGTCCCCAGTTGCAATCTGGAAACACCATATATTTT; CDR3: CASGPQLQSGNTIYF
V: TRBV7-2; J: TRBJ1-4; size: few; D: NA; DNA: TGTGCCAGCAGCTCTTCCGGCAGGGCTGGAGAAAAACTGTTTTTT; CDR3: CASSSSGRAGEKLFF
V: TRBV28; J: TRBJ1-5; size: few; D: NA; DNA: TGTGCCAGCAGTTTTGGAGTAGGCAATCAGCCCCAGCATTTT; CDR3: CASSFGVGNQPQHF
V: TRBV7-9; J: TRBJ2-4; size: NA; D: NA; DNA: TGTGCCTCTACGGGACGGCAGGGGCGGAACATTCAGTACTTC; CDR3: CASTGRQGRNIQYF
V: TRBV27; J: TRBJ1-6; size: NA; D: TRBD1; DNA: TGTGCCAGCAGACCCTCCCCGGGACAGGGTCATTCACCCCTCCACTTT; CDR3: CASRPSPGQGHSPLHF
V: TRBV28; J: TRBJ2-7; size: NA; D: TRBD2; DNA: TGTGCCAGCAGCCTACTCGAGGCGGGGAGGGCCTACGAGCAGTACTTC; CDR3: CASSLLEAGRAYEQYF
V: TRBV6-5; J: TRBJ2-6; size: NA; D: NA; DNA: TGTGCCAGCAGTTTAGTTCTGGGGGCCAACGTCCTGACTTTC; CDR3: CASSLVLGANVLTF
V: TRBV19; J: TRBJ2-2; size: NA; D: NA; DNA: TGTGCCAGTAGTATCCCCCTAGATACCGGGGAGCTGTTTTTT; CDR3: CASSIPLDTGELFF
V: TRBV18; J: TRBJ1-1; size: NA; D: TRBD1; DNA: TGTGCCAGCTCACCACTGGGACAGGGGTACACTGAAGCTTTCTTT; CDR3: CASSPLGQGYTEAFF
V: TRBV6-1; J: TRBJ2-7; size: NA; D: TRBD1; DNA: TGTGCCAGCAGTAAACAGGACAGGTGGGGCTTC; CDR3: CASSKQDRWGF
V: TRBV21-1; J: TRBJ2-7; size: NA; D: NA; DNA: TGTGCCAGCATCAGGGTCTACGAGCAGTACTTC; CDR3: CASIRVYEQYF